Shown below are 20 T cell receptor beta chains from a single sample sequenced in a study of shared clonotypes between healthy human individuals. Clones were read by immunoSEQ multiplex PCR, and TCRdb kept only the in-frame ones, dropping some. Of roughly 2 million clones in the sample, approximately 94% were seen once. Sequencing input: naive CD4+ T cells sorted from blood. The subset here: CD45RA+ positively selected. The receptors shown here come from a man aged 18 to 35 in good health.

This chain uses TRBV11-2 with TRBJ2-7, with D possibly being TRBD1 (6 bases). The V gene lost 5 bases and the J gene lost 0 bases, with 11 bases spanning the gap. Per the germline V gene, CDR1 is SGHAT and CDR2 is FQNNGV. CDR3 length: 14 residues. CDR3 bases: TGTGCCAGCAGCATCGACAGGATCTCCTACGAGCAGTACTTC. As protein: CASSIDRISYEQYF.

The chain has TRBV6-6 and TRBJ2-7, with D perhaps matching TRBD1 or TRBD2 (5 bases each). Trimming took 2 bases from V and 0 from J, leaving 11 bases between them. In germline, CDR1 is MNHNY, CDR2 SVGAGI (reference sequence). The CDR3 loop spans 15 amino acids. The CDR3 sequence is CASSYARDGSYEQYF. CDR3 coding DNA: TGTGCCAGCAGTTACGCCAGGGACGGCTCCTACGAGCAGTACTTC.

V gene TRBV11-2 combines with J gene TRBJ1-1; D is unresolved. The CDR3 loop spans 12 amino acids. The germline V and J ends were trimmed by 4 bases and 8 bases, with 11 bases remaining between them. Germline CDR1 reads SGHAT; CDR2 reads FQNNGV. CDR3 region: CASSSMRPEAFF. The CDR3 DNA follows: TGTGCCAGCAGCTCAATGCGCCCAGAAGCTTTCTTT.

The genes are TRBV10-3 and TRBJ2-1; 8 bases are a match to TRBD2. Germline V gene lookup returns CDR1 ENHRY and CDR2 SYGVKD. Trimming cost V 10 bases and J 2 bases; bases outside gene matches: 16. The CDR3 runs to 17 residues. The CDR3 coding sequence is TGTGCCACCGGCGGAAGTATAACGGGAGGGACCTACAATGAGCAGTTCTTC. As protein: CATGGSITGGTYNEQFF.

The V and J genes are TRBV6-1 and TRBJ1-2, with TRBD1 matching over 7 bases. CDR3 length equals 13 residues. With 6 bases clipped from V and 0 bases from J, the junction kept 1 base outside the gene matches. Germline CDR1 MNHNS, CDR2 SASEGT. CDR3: CASRGQTNYGYTF. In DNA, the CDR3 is TGTGCCAGCAGGGGACAGACTAACTATGGCTACACCTTC.

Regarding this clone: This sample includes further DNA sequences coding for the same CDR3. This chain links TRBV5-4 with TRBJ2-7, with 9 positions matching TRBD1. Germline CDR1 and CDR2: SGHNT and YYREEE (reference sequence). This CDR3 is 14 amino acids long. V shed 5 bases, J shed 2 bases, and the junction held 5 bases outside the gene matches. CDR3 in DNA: TGTGCCAGCAGTCCCCGGACAGGGGCCTACGAGCAGTACTTC. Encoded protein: CASSPRTGAYEQYF.

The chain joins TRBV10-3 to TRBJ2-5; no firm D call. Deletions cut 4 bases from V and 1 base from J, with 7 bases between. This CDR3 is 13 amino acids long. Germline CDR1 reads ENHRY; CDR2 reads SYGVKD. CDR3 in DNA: TGTGCCATCAGTGGGGTGGTCCAAGAGACCCAGTACTTC. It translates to CAISGVVQETQYF.

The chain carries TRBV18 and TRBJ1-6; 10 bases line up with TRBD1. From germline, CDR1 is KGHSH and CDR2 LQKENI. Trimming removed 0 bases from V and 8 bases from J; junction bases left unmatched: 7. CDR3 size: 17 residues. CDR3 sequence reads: CASSPPSRDRGYSPLHF. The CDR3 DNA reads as TGTGCCAGCTCACCACCCTCCCGGGACAGGGGTTATTCACCCCTCCACTTT.

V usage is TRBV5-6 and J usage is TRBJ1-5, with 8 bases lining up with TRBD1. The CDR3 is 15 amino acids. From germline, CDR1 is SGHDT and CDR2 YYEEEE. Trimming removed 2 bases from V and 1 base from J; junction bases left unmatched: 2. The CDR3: CASSFGQGSNQPQHF. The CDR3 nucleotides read TGTGCCAGCAGCTTTGGACAGGGAAGCAATCAGCCCCAGCATTTT.

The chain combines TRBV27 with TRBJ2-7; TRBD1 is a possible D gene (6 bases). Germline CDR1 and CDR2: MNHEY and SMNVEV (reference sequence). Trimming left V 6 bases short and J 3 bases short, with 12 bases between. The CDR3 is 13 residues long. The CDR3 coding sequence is TGTGCCAGCAGGGGGGCACTCGGCTACGAGCAGTACTTC. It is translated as CASRGALGYEQYF.

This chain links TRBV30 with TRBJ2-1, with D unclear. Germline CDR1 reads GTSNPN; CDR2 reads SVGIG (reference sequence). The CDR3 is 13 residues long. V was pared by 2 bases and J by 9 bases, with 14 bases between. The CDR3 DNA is TGTGCCTGGAGTAGATCCATGGGAAGTGAGCAGTTCTTC. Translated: CAWSRSMGSEQFF.

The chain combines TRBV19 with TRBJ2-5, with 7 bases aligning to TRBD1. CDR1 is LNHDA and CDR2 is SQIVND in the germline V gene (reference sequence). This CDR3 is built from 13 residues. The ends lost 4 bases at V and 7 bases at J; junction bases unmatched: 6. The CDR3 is CASSKGARGTQYF. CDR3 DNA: TGTGCCAGTAGTAAGGGGGCTCGGGGGACCCAGTACTTC.

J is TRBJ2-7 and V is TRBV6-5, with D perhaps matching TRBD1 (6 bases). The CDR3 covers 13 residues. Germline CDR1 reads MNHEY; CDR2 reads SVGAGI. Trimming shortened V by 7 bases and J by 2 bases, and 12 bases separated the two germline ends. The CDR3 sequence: CASKDSLTYEQYF. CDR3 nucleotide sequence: TGTGCCAGCAAGGACAGTCTTACCTACGAGCAGTACTTC.

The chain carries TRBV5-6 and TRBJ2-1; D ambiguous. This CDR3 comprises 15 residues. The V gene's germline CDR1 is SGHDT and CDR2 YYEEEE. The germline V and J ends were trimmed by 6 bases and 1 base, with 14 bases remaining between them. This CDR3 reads CASTLWGTSYNEQFF. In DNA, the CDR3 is TGTGCCAGCACCCTGTGGGGTACATCCTACAATGAGCAGTTCTTC.

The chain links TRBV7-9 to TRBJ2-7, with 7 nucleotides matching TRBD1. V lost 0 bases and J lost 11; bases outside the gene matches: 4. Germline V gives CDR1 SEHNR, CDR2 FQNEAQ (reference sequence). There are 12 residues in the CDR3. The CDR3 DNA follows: TGTGCCAGCAGCTTAGCGGGGCAGGGGGAGTACTTC. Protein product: CASSLAGQGEYF.

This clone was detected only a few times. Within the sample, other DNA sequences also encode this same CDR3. CDR3 loop: CASSLGGQSYNEQFF. The CDR3 bases are TGCGCCAGCAGCTTGGGTGGACAGTCCTACAATGAGCAGTTCTTC. This rearrangement joins TRBV5-1 to TRBJ2-1; tentative D call: TRBD1 (6 bases). Trimming stripped 0 bases from V and 1 base from J, with 8 bases between. Per the germline V gene, CDR1 is SGHRS and CDR2 is YFSETQ. The CDR3 is made up of 15 amino acids.

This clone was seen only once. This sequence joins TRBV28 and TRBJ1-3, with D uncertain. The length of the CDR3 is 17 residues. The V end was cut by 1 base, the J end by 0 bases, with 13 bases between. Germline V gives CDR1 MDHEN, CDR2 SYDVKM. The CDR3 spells CASSLSPHQSSGNTIYF. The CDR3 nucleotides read TGTGCCAGCAGTTTATCCCCCCACCAGAGCTCTGGAAACACCATATATTTT.

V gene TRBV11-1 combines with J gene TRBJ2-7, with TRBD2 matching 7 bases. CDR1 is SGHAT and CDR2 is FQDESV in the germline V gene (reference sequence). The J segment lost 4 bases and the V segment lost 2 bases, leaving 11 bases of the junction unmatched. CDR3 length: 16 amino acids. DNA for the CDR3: TGTGCCAGCAGCTTATCCGGTGGGAGGGGCAGTTACGAGCAGTACTTC. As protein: CASSLSGGRGSYEQYF.

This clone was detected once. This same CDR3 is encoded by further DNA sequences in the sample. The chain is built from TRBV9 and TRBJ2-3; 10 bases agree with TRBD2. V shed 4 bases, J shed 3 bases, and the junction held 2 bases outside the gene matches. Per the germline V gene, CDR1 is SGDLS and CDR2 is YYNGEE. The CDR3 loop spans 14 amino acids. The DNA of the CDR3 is TGTGCCAGCAGCTTGACTAGCGGGACAGATACGCAGTATTTT. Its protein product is CASSLTSGTDTQYF.

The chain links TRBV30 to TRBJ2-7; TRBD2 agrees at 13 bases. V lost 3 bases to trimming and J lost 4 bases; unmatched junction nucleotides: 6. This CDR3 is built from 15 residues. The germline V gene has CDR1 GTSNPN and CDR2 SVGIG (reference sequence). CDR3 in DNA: TGTGCCTGGAGAATACTAGCGGGAGGGGCGTACGAGCAGTACTTC. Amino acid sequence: CAWRILAGGAYEQYF. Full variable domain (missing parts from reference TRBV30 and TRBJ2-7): SQTIHQWPATLVQPVGSPLSLECTVEGTSNPNLYWYRQAAGRGLQLLFYSVGIGQISSEVPQNLSASRPQDRQFILSSKKLLLSDSGFYLCAWRILAGGAYEQYFGPGTRLTVT.